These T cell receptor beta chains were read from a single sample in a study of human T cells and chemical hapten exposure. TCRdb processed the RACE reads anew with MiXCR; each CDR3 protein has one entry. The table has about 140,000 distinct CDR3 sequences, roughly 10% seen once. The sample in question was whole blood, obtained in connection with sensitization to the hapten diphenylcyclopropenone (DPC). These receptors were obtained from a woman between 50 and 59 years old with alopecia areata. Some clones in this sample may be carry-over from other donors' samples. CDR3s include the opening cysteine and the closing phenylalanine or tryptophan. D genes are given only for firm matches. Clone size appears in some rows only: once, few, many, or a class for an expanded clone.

CASSLGDVREQYF | TGTGCCAGCAGCTTAGGGGACGTAAGGGAGCAGTACTTC | - | TRBV7-2 | - | TRBJ2-7
CASSLRGAGQPQHF | TGTGCCAGCAGTTTAAGGGGCGCCGGTCAGCCCCAGCATTTT | few | TRBV27 | - | TRBJ1-5
CASKWGVINQPQHF | TGTGCCAGCAAATGGGGAGTCATCAATCAGCCCCAGCATTTT | - | TRBV6-2/TRBV6-3 | - | TRBJ1-5
CASSVEAEGPYEQYF | TGTGCCAGCAGCGTAGAAGCGGAGGGGCCCTACGAGCAGTACTTC | - | TRBV9 | - | TRBJ2-7
CATSDRYRANQPQHF | TGTGCCACCAGTGACCGTTACAGGGCTAATCAGCCCCAGCATTTT | many | TRBV24-1 | - | TRBJ1-5
CASSHPRQLQREYNEQYF | TGTGCCAGCAGTCACCCCCGACAGCTTCAGCGGGAGTACAACGAGCAGTACTTC | many | TRBV6-2/TRBV6-3 | TRBD2 | TRBJ2-7
CSVRILNQPQHF | TGCAGCGTCCGAATTCTAAATCAGCCCCAGCATTTT | few | TRBV29-1 | - | TRBJ1-5
CAISEDSLQPQHF | TGTGCCATCAGTGAAGACAGCCTTCAGCCCCAGCATTTT | - | TRBV10-3 | - | TRBJ1-5
CASSLDRGRQETQYF | TGTGCCAGCAGCTTAGATAGGGGCAGACAAGAGACCCAGTACTTC | few | TRBV11-2 | - | TRBJ2-5
CASSLSSLQPQHF | TGTGCCAGCAGTTTAAGTAGTCTTCAGCCCCAGCATTTT | - | TRBV27 | - | TRBJ1-5
CASSGGLGGYSPLHF | TGTGCCAGCAGCGGGGGCCTCGGCGGTTATTCACCCCTCCACTTT | few | TRBV11-2 | - | TRBJ1-6
CASSPEGRRGFYNSPLHF | TGTGCCAGCAGTCCGGAGGGTCGCAGGGGCTTTTATAATTCACCCCTCCACTTT | many | TRBV12-3/TRBV12-4 | - | TRBJ1-6
CASSPSRNIGGGYTF | TGTGCCAGCTCACCGTCGAGGAACATTGGAGGCGGCTACACCTTC | - | TRBV18 | - | TRBJ1-2
CASSLELWAGASNEQFF | TGTGCCAGCAGCTTAGAGCTTTGGGCGGGAGCCAGTAATGAGCAGTTCTTC | - | TRBV7-2 | TRBD2 | TRBJ2-1
CASSEGLAGGLDTQYF | TGTGCCAGCAGCGAAGGACTAGCGGGAGGACTGGATACGCAGTATTTT | - | TRBV7-6 | TRBD2 | TRBJ2-3
CSVTTPGSGSYNEQFF | TGCAGCGTTACGACACCGGGTTCGGGCTCCTACAATGAGCAGTTCTTC | - | TRBV29-1 | - | TRBJ2-1
CASSLPQGVGTEAFF | TGTGCCAGCAGTTTACCACAGGGCGTCGGCACTGAAGCTTTCTTT | - | TRBV12-3/TRBV12-4 | - | TRBJ1-1
CASSPSGTGVDEQFF | TGTGCCAGCAGCCCAAGTGGGACAGGGGTAGATGAGCAGTTCTTC | - | TRBV28 | TRBD1 | TRBJ2-1
CASSFGGLRGADTQYF | TGTGCCAGCAGTTTTGGGGGACTAAGAGGGGCAGATACGCAGTATTTT | few | TRBV12-3/TRBV12-4 | TRBD2 | TRBJ2-3
CASSESGELFF | TGCGCCAGCAGTGAATCCGGGGAGCTGTTTTTT | once | TRBV10-2 | - | TRBJ2-2
CASSQDRGLLYNEQFF | TGTGCCAGCAGCCAAGATAGGGGACTCCTCTACAATGAGCAGTTCTTC | - | TRBV3-1 | - | TRBJ2-1
CAWSPGTRSPLHF | TGTGCCTGGAGTCCAGGGACTCGATCACCCCTCCACTTT | many | TRBV30 | - | TRBJ1-6
CASSWTSGRVGETQYF | TGTGCCAGCAGTTGGACTAGCGGGAGGGTCGGAGAGACCCAGTACTTC | many | TRBV28 | TRBD2 | TRBJ2-5
CASSLVSGSQSSYNEQFF | TGTGCCAGCAGCTTAGTTAGCGGGAGCCAAAGCTCCTACAATGAGCAGTTCTTC | few | TRBV7-8 | TRBD2 | TRBJ2-1